The clone carrying this TCR beta chain came up many times. Antigen: not known. The study's findings and limits: The TCR gene usage of tumor memory CD4+ T cells clustered together with blood and lymph node memory CD4+ cells and with lymph node naive CD4+ cells.

Semi-nested PCR with Nested Universal Primer A followed constant-region reverse priming of full-length variable regions. TCRdb reprocessed the 5' RACE reads with MiXCR, giving one entry per CDR3 protein. The sample yields 10,000 to 15,000 distinct CDR3 sequences, about 22% seen once. CDR3 size: 18 residues. The V and J ends lost 3 bases and 5 bases, in that order; junction bases with no gene match: 9. CDR1 and CDR2 from the germline V gene are MGHDK and SYGVNS. The TCR sequence derives from a female donor with breast cancer. Sequencing was performed on naive CD4+ T cells sorted from blood. The subset: naive CD4+ T cells, CD4+CD45RA+CD25-. The V and J genes are TRBV25-1 and TRBJ2-1, with 14 bases aligning to TRBD2. The CDR3 coding sequence is TGTGCCAGCAGTGATAGACTAGCGGGAGGGGGTCGTCACAATGAGCAGTTCTTC. Protein sequence: CASSDRLAGGGRHNEQFF.